These 32 T cell receptor beta chains came from one sample sequenced in a study of T cell repertoires in cytomegalovirus infection (dated by TCRdb to the late 2010s). The listed sequencing device is Illumina HiSeq 1500. TCRdb applied fastp at Q25 and MiXCR to the public reads, then kept only in-frame beta chains. Identical CDR3 protein sequences are pooled into one entry, listed with their most common genes and DNA. The sample table holds around 270,000 distinct CDR3 sequences, of which roughly 9.1% were seen once. The ten largest account for approximately 15% of the sample. Sequenced sample: PBMCs. Receptor source: a human donor in good health (CMV status not recorded). Some clones in this sample may be carry-over from other donors' samples.

At least ten counts were recorded for this clonotype. The chain joins TRBV7-2 to TRBJ2-7; weak D call: TRBD2 (5 bases). The CDR3 runs 16 residues. V lost 2 bases and J 3 bases, leaving 17 bases between the germline ends. Germline CDR1 and CDR2: SGHTA and FQGNSA. Here the CDR3 reads CASSLYGEGRGYEQYF. CDR3 DNA sequence: TGTGCCAGCAGCTTATACGGGGAAGGTCGGGGCTACGAGCAGTACTTC.

V gene TRBV28 combines with J gene TRBJ2-3, with D possibly being TRBD1 (5 bases). Germline CDR1 reads MDHEN; CDR2 reads SYDVKM. The CDR3 sequence is 13 residues long. The V gene lost 7 bases and the J gene lost 2 bases, with 10 bases spanning the gap. The CDR3 coding sequence is TGTGCCAGCACCAAAGGGGACACAGATACGCAGTATTTT. It yields the protein CASTKGDTDTQYF.

This clonotype was detected a few times. The rearrangement links TRBV19 to TRBJ1-5, with TRBD1 matching over 9 bases. The CDR3 totals 14 residues. The germline CDR1 and CDR2 sequences are LNHDA and SQIVND (reference sequence). The J segment lost 4 bases and the V segment lost 8 bases, leaving 6 bases of the junction unmatched. The CDR3 DNA sequence: TGTGCCAGTTGGACAGGGGATAATAATCAGCCCCAGCATTTT. This encodes CASWTGDNNQPQHF.

This clonotype was picked up many times. The V call is TRBV7-2, the J call TRBJ2-3; 11 bases are a match to TRBD2. The CDR3 is 17 amino acids. The V gene's germline CDR1 is SGHTA and CDR2 FQGNSA. Trimming took 5 bases from V and 5 from J; bases not matched to a gene: 12. CDR3 residues: CASSANSGGALLDTQYF. The CDR3 DNA follows: TGTGCCAGCAGCGCCAATAGCGGGGGGGCCCTGTTAGATACGCAGTATTTT.

This clonotype was recorded a few times. The rearrangement joins TRBV29-1 to TRBJ2-7; D may be TRBD1 (5 bases). The CDR3 extends over 12 amino acids. Germline CDR1 and CDR2: SQVTM and ANQGSEA. V lost 1 base and J lost 7, with 11 bases in between. The CDR3: CSVEGGGGEQYF. As DNA, the CDR3 is TGCAGCGTTGAAGGGGGCGGTGGGGAGCAGTACTTC.

This chain links TRBV12-3 or TRBV12-4 with TRBJ2-7; TRBD2 matches at 7 bases. After removal of 2 bases from V and 8 bases from J, the junction contained 3 bases not matched to a gene. This CDR3 spans 12 amino acids. CDR3 sequence reads: CASSLRAGKQYF. CDR3 coding DNA: TGTGCCAGCAGTTTAAGAGCGGGAAAGCAGTACTTC.

A few counts support this clonotype. The gene calls are TRBV20-1 and TRBJ1-4, with D unclear. Germline assignment: CDR1 DFQATT and CDR2 SNEGSKA (reference sequence). V was pared by 4 bases and J by 10 bases, with 16 bases between. The CDR3 contains 13 residues. The CDR3 nucleotides read TGCAGTGCTAACGGACTAAACGGCGGAAAACTGTTTTTT. Translated: CSANGLNGGKLFF.

The CDR3 nucleotides read TGTGCCAGCTCCGGACGGACAACTAGGGTCCCCTACGAGCAGTACTTC. It encodes CASSGRTTRVPYEQYF. The rearrangement uses TRBV11-3 and TRBJ2-7; D is tentatively TRBD1 or TRBD2 (5 bases each). Trimming removed 8 bases from V and 2 bases from J, with 22 bases in between. The V gene's germline CDR1 is SGHNT and CDR2 YENEEA. This CDR3 comprises 16 residues.

This clonotype was counted at least ten times. V gene TRBV7-9 combines with J gene TRBJ2-7; no clear D gene. Germline CDR1 and CDR2: SEHNR and FQNEAQ (reference sequence). Trimming stripped 4 bases from V and 5 bases from J, with 6 bases between. The CDR3 has 11 residues. CDR3 in amino acids: CASSWQDEQYF. In DNA form, the CDR3 reads TGTGCCAGCAGCTGGCAGGACGAGCAGTACTTC.

This clonotype was observed many times. The chain links TRBV6-1 to TRBJ2-1; the match to TRBD2 covers 12 bases. The CDR3 loop spans 15 amino acids. Germline CDR1 and CDR2: MNHNS and SASEGT. V lost 6 bases and J lost 9; bases outside the gene matches: 9. The CDR3 here is CASSTTSGSRIEQFF. In nucleotides, the CDR3 is TGTGCCAGCAGCACGACTAGCGGGAGTAGAATTGAGCAGTTCTTC.

This chain links TRBV7-2 with TRBJ2-3; D gene unclear. Germline CDR1 and CDR2: SGHTA and FQGNSA. This CDR3 contains 12 residues. V dropped 6 bases and J dropped 4 bases, with 8 bases sitting between them. DNA of the CDR3: TGTGCCAGCAGTCCCCGTGCAGATACGCAGTATTTT. The encoded protein is CASSPRADTQYF.

This clonotype has ten or more counts. V and J are TRBV6-2 or TRBV6-3 and TRBJ2-2; 7 bases align to TRBD1. J gave up 5 bases and V 6 bases, and 3 bases lay outside the gene matches. CDR3 length: 13 residues. The V gene's germline CDR1 is MNHEY and CDR2 SVGEGT. The CDR3, as DNA: TGTGCCAGCAGGCCAGGGGGAACCGGGGAGCTGTTTTTT. It codes for CASRPGGTGELFF.

At least ten counts were recorded for this clonotype. This chain joins TRBV7-2 and TRBJ2-1, with D hard to call. This CDR3 comprises 12 residues. V lost 1 base and J lost 9, with 7 bases in between. CDR1 and CDR2 from the germline V gene are SGHTA and FQGNSA. The chain's CDR3 is CASSLGVREQFF. In DNA, the CDR3 is TGTGCCAGCAGCTTAGGGGTTCGTGAGCAGTTCTTC. The entire variable domain, with the rest obtained from reference TRBV7-2 and TRBJ2-1, is as follows: GAGVSQSPSNKVTEKGKDVELRCDPISGHTALYWYRQSLGQGLEFLIYFQGNSAPDKSGLPSDRFSAERTGGSVSTLTIQRTQQEDSAVYLCASSLGVREQFFGPGTRLTVL.

This clonotype was detected ten times or more. This chain links TRBV7-2 with TRBJ1-1; 7 positions agree with TRBD1. Per germline, CDR1 SGHTA and CDR2 FQGNSA. The CDR3 has 14 amino acids. The V and J ends lost 5 bases and 3 bases, in that order; junction bases with no gene match: 6. The CDR3 is CASSLGQYYTEAFF. In nucleotides, the CDR3 is TGTGCCAGCAGCCTGGGACAGTACTACACTGAAGCTTTCTTT.

This clonotype was observed many times. This chain joins TRBV6-2 or TRBV6-3 and TRBJ1-5, with D possibly TRBD1 on 5 matching bases. The CDR3 is 16 amino acids. CDR1 MNHEY and CDR2 SVGEGT come from the germline V gene. V was shortened by 5 bases and J by 2 bases, with 16 bases between the two germline ends. CDR3 bases: TGTGCCAGCAGTCGACCCGGGCTAGGGGGCAATCAGCCCCAGCATTTT. As protein: CASSRPGLGGNQPQHF.

This clonotype was seen repeatedly, ten times or more. This rearrangement joins TRBV7-2 to TRBJ1-2, with TRBD1 identical over 10 bases. Per germline, CDR1 SGHTA and CDR2 FQGNSA. With V trimmed by 5 bases and J by 4 bases, 10 bases remained unmatched. This CDR3 is built from 16 residues. CDR3 loop: CASSPRQGATVYGYTF. CDR3 sequence (DNA): TGTGCCAGCAGCCCGAGACAGGGGGCGACCGTCTATGGCTACACCTTC.

This chain connects TRBV12-3 or TRBV12-4 to TRBJ1-2, with 8 bases aligning to TRBD1. After removal of 4 bases from V and 8 bases from J, the junction contained 9 bases not matched to a gene. This CDR3 is built from 14 residues. CDR3 DNA sequence: TGTGCCAGCAGTTCTCGGACAGGGAGGGTGGGCTACACCTTC. As protein: CASSSRTGRVGYTF.

There are many counts of this clonotype. The rearrangement joins TRBV7-2 to TRBJ1-2; 7 nucleotides match TRBD1. Germline V CDR1 and CDR2: SGHTA, FQGNSA. After removal of 8 bases from V and 2 bases from J, the junction contained 11 bases not matched to a gene. The CDR3 length is 15 residues. CDR3 DNA sequence: TGTGCCAGCTCACCAACGGGACAGTCCAACTATGGCTACACCTTC. Protein: CASSPTGQSNYGYTF.

This clonotype occurred many times. This rearrangement joins TRBV7-2 to TRBJ1-2; TRBD1 agrees at 8 bases. V shed 5 bases, J shed 8 bases, and the junction held 10 bases outside the gene matches. This CDR3 spans 14 amino acids. Per germline, CDR1 SGHTA and CDR2 FQGNSA. CDR3 DNA sequence: TGTGCCAGCAGCAAACTACAGGGGGACGTAGGCTACACCTTC. It encodes CASSKLQGDVGYTF.

This clonotype occurred a few times. The chain links TRBV19 to TRBJ2-7; D gene ambiguous. The CDR3 covers 16 residues. The V gene's germline CDR1 is LNHDA and CDR2 SQIVND (reference sequence). The V gene lost 7 bases and the J gene lost 2 bases, with 21 bases spanning the gap. The CDR3 sequence is CASTLSPWVNAYEQYF. The CDR3 DNA reads TGTGCCAGTACCCTTAGCCCCTGGGTGAACGCCTACGAGCAGTACTTC.

The chain employs TRBV12-3 or TRBV12-4 and TRBJ1-2; possible D gene TRBD1, 6 bases. Trimming left V 5 bases short and J 3 bases short, with 10 bases between. The CDR3 loop spans 13 amino acids. Here the CDR3 reads CASSLTGYYGYTF. The CDR3, as DNA: TGTGCCAGCAGTCTCACAGGGTACTATGGCTACACCTTC.

This clonotype appeared many times. One junction end does not reproduce the germline sequence, and a read error may be involved. This chain connects TRBV7-2 to TRBJ2-7; TRBD2 aligns across 10 bases. CDR3 length: 15 residues. CDR1 is SGHTA and CDR2 is FQGNSA in the germline V gene. This chain's CDR3 is CASSSLAGPSSEQYF. In nucleotides, the CDR3 is TGTGCCAGCAGCTCACTAGCGGGGCCTTCCTCCGAGCAGTACTTC.

This clonotype was observed many times. The chain joins TRBV7-8 to TRBJ2-3; perhaps TRBD2 as D (5 bases). The V end lost 1 base, the J end lost 5 bases, and 10 bases lay between the germline ends. The CDR3 loop spans 14 amino acids. Germline V lookup: CDR1 SGHVS, CDR2 FQNEAQ. The CDR3 region is CASSLVDAGDTQYF. In DNA, the CDR3 is TGTGCCAGCAGCTTAGTGGATGCGGGAGATACGCAGTATTTT.

This clonotype was detected many times. The chain uses TRBV7-2 and TRBJ1-1; tentative D call: TRBD1 (5 bases). The CDR3 length is 16 residues. V dropped 4 bases and J dropped 1 base, with 16 bases sitting between them. Germline lookup yields CDR1 SGHTA and CDR2 FQGNSA. The CDR3 sequence: CASSSGALGGNTEAFF. The CDR3 region has the DNA TGTGCCAGCAGCTCTGGGGCGTTGGGGGGGAACACTGAAGCTTTCTTT.

There are many counts of this clonotype. The chain has TRBV7-8 and TRBJ2-1; possibly TRBD1 for D (6 bases). Trimming removed 1 base from V and 4 bases from J, with 23 bases in between. The CDR3 loop spans 19 amino acids. Per germline, CDR1 SGHVS and CDR2 FQNEAQ. The CDR3 region has the DNA TGTGCCAGCAGCTTAGTCGGTTCAGCCAGGGGAAGACCTTACAATGAGCAGTTCTTC. Translating gives CASSLVGSARGRPYNEQFF.

This clonotype has a count of ten or more. This chain connects TRBV12-3 or TRBV12-4 to TRBJ2-7, with TRBD1 matching over 8 bases. The CDR3 is made up of 13 amino acids. The trim removed 5 bases at V and 7 bases at J, leaving 7 bases unmatched. CDR3 protein: CASSPRTGQEQYF. The CDR3 DNA follows: TGTGCCAGCAGTCCCCGGACAGGGCAGGAGCAGTACTTC.

This clonotype was detected ten times or more. The chain carries TRBV7-2 and TRBJ1-1; TRBD1 matches at 10 bases. Germline V gene data show CDR1 as SGHTA and CDR2 as FQGNSA. V shed 4 bases and J 5 bases; nucleotides not matched to a gene: 7. The CDR3 sequence is 15 residues long. The CDR3 spells CASSSGQGQWTEAFF. The CDR3 DNA sequence: TGTGCCAGCAGCTCGGGACAGGGGCAGTGGACTGAAGCTTTCTTT.

This clonotype has a count of ten or more. The chain joins TRBV7-2 to TRBJ2-7, with unresolved D. V was cut by 6 bases and J by 7 bases, with 10 bases left in between. The CDR3 spans 11 residues. CDR1 and CDR2 from the germline V gene are SGHTA and FQGNSA. The CDR3 DNA is TGTGCCAGCAGGCTCGCTAGGGAGCAGTACTTC. Its protein is CASRLAREQYF.

This clonotype showed up many times. An end of the junction differs from the germline gene, which may be a read error. This sequence joins TRBV7-6 and TRBJ2-2, with 8 bases identical to TRBD1. Germline CDR1 is SGHVS and CDR2 is FNYEAQ. There are 16 residues in the CDR3. The CDR3 spells CASSLGTGGTTGELFF. DNA for the CDR3: TGTGCTAGCAGCTTAGGGACAGGAGGAACCACCGGGGAGCTGTTTTTT.

In this sample, this clonotype turned up many times. This chain connects TRBV6-1 to TRBJ1-2; the D is unclear. CDR1 and CDR2 (germline): MNHNS, SASEGT. The length of the CDR3 is 15 residues. The ends were cut back, 0 bases at V and 4 bases at J, with 12 bases in the middle. DNA of the CDR3: TGTGCCAGCAGTGAAGCGGGATTATATCTCTATGGCTACACCTTC. It codes for CASSEAGLYLYGYTF.

This clonotype was seen a few times. The CDR3 region is CASRRESNQPQHF. The DNA of the CDR3 is TGTGCCAGCAGACGGGAAAGCAATCAGCCCCAGCATTTT. The chain links TRBV28 to TRBJ1-5; D unresolved. Deletions cut 6 bases from V and 1 base from J, with 7 bases between. CDR3 length: 13 residues. CDR1 MDHEN and CDR2 SYDVKM come from the germline V gene.

This clonotype has a count of ten or more. The gene calls are TRBV29-1 and TRBJ2-3, with 8 bases fitting TRBD1. CDR1 and CDR2 from the germline V gene are SQVTM and ANQGSEA. This CDR3 contains 14 residues. V lost 7 bases to trimming and J lost 0 bases; unmatched junction nucleotides: 6. CDR3 bases: TGCAGCGACAGACAGGGGCAGAGCACAGATACGCAGTATTTT. It specifies CSDRQGQSTDTQYF.